The clone carrying this T cell receptor beta chain has more than one count but fewer than ten. What it binds is unknown. TCRdb independently ran MiXCR on the RT-PCR reads; one entry per CDR3 protein. In the table there are under 850,000 distinct CDR3 sequences, 18% of which are singletons. Trimming removed 4 bases from V and 4 bases from J, with 17 bases in between. The CDR3 sequence is 15 residues long. Germline-derived CDR1 and CDR2 are SGDLS and YYNGEE. This sample is drawn from a study of response to subunit inactivated influenza vaccine. Findings and limits, study-wide: The authors suggested that few new T cells are recruited per seasonal influenza vaccination.

The sequencing used PBMCs from blood, collected more than 4 days after vaccination. The chain combines TRBV9 with TRBJ1-2; D is unresolved. The clonotype originates from a man aged 50-60 years who received an inactivated influenza vaccine. In nucleotides, the CDR3 is TGTGCCAGCAGCCCTTCCGGGAAGGTGGGCTATGGCTACACCTTC. It codes for CASSPSGKVGYGYTF.